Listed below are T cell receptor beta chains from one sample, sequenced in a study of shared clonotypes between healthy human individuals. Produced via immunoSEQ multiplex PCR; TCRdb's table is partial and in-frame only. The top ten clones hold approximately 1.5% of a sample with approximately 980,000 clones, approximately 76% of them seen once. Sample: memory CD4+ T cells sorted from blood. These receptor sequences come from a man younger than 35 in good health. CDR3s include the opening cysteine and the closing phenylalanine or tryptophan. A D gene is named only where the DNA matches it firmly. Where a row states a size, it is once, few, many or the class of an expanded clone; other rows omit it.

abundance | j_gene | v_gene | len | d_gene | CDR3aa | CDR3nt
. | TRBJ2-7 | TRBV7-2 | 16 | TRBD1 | CASSLALTGGGYEQYF | TGTGCCAGCAGCTTAGCCCTGACAGGGGGCGGGTACGAGCAGTACTTC
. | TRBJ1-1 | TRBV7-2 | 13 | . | CASSPSSGVQAFF | TGTGCCAGCAGCCCCAGCTCCGGGGTGCAGGCTTTCTTT
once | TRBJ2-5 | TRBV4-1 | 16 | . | CASSQDWPTNVQTQYF | TGCGCCAGCAGCCAAGATTGGCCCACCAACGTGCAGACCCAGTACTTC
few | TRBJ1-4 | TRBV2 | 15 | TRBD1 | CASSELGQGAGKLFF | TGTGCCAGCAGTGAATTGGGACAGGGGGCGGGAAAACTGTTTTTT
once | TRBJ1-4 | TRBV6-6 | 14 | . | CASSTGGGGEKLFF | TGTGCCAGCAGTACGGGGGGAGGGGGTGAAAAACTGTTTTTT
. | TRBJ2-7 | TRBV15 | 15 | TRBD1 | CATSREDRGFYEQYF | TGTGCCACCAGCAGAGAGGACAGGGGGTTCTACGAGCAGTACTTC
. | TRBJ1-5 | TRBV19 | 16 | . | CASARTAIISNQPQHF | TGTGCCAGTGCACGGACAGCAATTATTAGCAATCAGCCCCAGCATTTT
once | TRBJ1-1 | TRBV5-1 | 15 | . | CASSSPGKSNTEAFF | TGCGCCAGCAGCTCCCCGGGAAAGTCGAACACTGAAGCTTTCTTT
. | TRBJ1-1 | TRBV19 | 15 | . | CASSIEPGRNTEAFF | TGTGCCAGTAGTATAGAGCCAGGGAGGAACACTGAAGCTTTCTTT
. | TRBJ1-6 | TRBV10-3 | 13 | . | CATRAVREEPLHF | TGTGCCACCCGGGCAGTGAGGGAGGAACCCCTCCACTTT
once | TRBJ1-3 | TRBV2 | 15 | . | CASSGPGGSGNTIYF | TGTGCCAGCAGTGGGCCCGGGGGATCTGGAAACACCATATATTTT
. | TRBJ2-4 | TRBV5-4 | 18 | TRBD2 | CASSISGTSGLAKNIQYF | TGTGCCAGCTCAATCTCCGGGACTAGCGGTCTAGCCAAAAACATTCAGTACTTC
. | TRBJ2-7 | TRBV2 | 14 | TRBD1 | CASSTDRGSYEQYF | TGTGCCAGCAGTACGGACAGGGGATCCTACGAGCAGTACTTC
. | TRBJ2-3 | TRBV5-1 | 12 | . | CASSLPLGTQYF | TGCGCCAGCAGCTTGCCCCTTGGTACGCAGTATTTT
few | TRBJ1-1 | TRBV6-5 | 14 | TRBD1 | CASTPGQGVSQAFF | TGTGCCAGTACACCGGGACAGGGGGTTTCTCAGGCTTTCTTT
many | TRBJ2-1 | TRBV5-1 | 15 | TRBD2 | CASSLVTSGMNEQFF | TGCGCCAGCAGCTTGGTGACTAGCGGTATGAATGAGCAGTTCTTC
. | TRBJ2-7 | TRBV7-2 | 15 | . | CASSPISGISYEQYF | TGTGCCAGCAGCCCCATTAGCGGTATATCCTACGAGCAGTACTTC
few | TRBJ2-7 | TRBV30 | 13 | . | CAWTTGGGNEQYF | TGTGCCTGGACTACTGGGGGAGGCAACGAGCAGTACTTC
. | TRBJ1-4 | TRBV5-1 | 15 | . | CASSLGQGQGEKLFF | TGCGCCAGCAGCTTGGGGCAGGGCCAAGGCGAAAAACTGTTTTTT
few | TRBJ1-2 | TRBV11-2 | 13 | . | CASSLEETGGYTF | TGTGCCAGCAGCTTAGAGGAGACGGGGGGCTACACCTTC
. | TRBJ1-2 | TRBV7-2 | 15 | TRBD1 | CASSLAGQGDYGYTF | TGTGCCAGCAGCTTAGCGGGACAGGGCGACTATGGCTACACCTTC
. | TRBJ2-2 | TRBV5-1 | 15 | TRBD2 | CASSLGLAGAGELFF | TGCGCCAGCAGCTTGGGACTAGCGGGAGCCGGGGAGCTGTTTTTT
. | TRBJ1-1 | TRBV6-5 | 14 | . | CASSLLGPNTEAFF | TGTGCCAGCAGTCTCCTGGGGCCCAACACTGAAGCTTTCTTT
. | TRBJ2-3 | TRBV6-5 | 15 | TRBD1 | CASSYRDRSTDTQYF | TGTGCCAGCAGTTACCGGGACAGGAGCACAGATACGCAGTATTTT
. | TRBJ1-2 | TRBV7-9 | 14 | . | CASSSPGTIYGYTF | TGTGCCAGCAGTTCCCCCGGGACAATCTATGGCTACACCTTC
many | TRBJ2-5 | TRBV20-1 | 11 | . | CSAQTQETQYF | TGCAGTGCACAGACTCAAGAGACCCAGTACTTC
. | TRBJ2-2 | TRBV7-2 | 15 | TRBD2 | CASSFIGGDTGELFF | TGTGCCAGCAGCTTTATCGGGGGGGACACCGGGGAGCTGTTTTTT
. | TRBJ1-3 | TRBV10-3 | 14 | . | CAISDGKDGNTIYF | TGTGCCATCAGTGATGGGAAGGACGGAAACACCATATATTTT
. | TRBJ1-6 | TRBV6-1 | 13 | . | CASHVGRGSPLHF | TGTGCCAGCCATGTAGGGAGAGGGTCCCCCCTCCACTTT
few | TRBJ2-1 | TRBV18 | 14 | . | CASSPGLSYNEQFF | TGTGCCAGCTCCCCTGGACTTTCCTACAATGAGCAGTTCTTC
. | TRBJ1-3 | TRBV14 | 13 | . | CASSLRSGRTIYF | TGTGCCAGCAGCCTACGGAGTGGTCGCACCATATATTTT